The rows below give T cell receptor beta chains drawn from one sample of a study of T cell changes during pregnancy in multiple sclerosis. Clones were sequenced by immunoSEQ multiplex PCR, and TCRdb holds only the in-frame ones, with some missing. The sample yields around 130,000 clones, about 95% seen once. The specimen was peripheral blood, collected after pregnancy. The receptors shown here come from a female donor with multiple sclerosis, enrolled in a pregnancy study. The CDR3 runs from the conserved cysteine through the conserved F or W. A D gene is named only where the DNA matches it firmly. Size is omitted from some rows. Given values are once, few, many or a class for expanded clones.

clone_size,cdr3_length,d_call,v_call,j_call,cdr3_aa,cdr3_nt
once,17,NA,TRBV18,TRBJ2-7,CASSPLATGSAPYEQYF,TGTGCCAGCTCACCACTTGCCACCGGTTCTGCCCCCTACGAGCAGTACTTC
NA,14,TRBD1,TRBV5-8,TRBJ1-4,CASKLQGADEKLFF,TGTGCCAGCAAGTTACAGGGGGCGGATGAAAAACTGTTTTTT
once,14,TRBD1,TRBV10-3,TRBJ2-7,CAISGGTGFHEQYF,TGTGCCATCAGTGGCGGGACAGGGTTTCACGAGCAGTACTTC
NA,15,NA,TRBV19,TRBJ1-5,CASKTVSRSNQPQHF,TGTGCCAGTAAGACAGTCAGTAGGAGCAATCAGCCCCAGCATTTT
NA,15,NA,TRBV11-2,TRBJ2-7,CASSGLGGAAYEQYF,TGTGCCAGCAGTGGCCTCGGGGGAGCTGCCTACGAGCAGTACTTC
NA,13,NA,TRBV18,TRBJ2-7,CASSTGTHYEQYF,TGTGCCAGCTCAACGGGGACACATTACGAGCAGTACTTC
NA,14,TRBD1,TRBV5-6,TRBJ2-7,CASSKDRAEGEQYF,TGTGCCAGCAGCAAGGACAGGGCGGAGGGCGAGCAGTACTTC
NA,14,TRBD2,TRBV7-8,TRBJ2-7,CASSLVASGLEQYF,TGTGCCAGCAGCTTAGTGGCTAGCGGGCTCGAGCAGTACTTC
NA,15,TRBD1,TRBV27,TRBJ1-5,CASSLTGDGNQPQHF,TGTGCCAGCAGCCTCACAGGGGACGGCAATCAGCCCCAGCATTTT
NA,15,NA,TRBV2,TRBJ2-1,CASSEAPGKRNEQFF,TGTGCCAGCAGTGAAGCCCCGGGGAAGAGGAATGAGCAGTTCTTC